One and the same sample provided the 20 T cell receptor beta chains below, sequenced in a study of T cell responses to AZD1222 COVID-19 vaccine. Measured with immunoSEQ multiplex PCR; TCRdb has only the in-frame clones, and not every one. The sample has some 130,000 clones; 92% are singletons. Sequencing used peripheral blood, obtained 28 days after the second AZD1222 dose. Receptors originate from an adult who received the AZD1222 COVID-19 vaccine.

This clone was seen just once. The chain uses TRBV5-1 and TRBJ1-2; D might be TRBD1 (5 bases). CDR3 length: 16 residues. The V and J ends lost 4 bases and 7 bases respectively, with 23 bases between them. In germline, CDR1 is SGHRS, CDR2 YFSETQ. CDR3 sequence: CASSPAGTVPIGGYTF. The CDR3 nucleotides read TGCGCCAGCAGCCCTGCTGGGACGGTGCCGATCGGTGGCTACACCTTC.

The chain recombines TRBV7-3 with TRBJ1-1, with 7 nucleotides matching TRBD1. The V gene's germline CDR1 is SGHTA and CDR2 FQGTGA. Unmatched junction bases numbered 12, after V lost 4 bases and J lost 7 bases. The CDR3 has 15 amino acids. In DNA form, the CDR3 reads TGTGCCAGCAGCTCTGACAGGGCTCCCCCGGGTGAAGCTTTCTTT. This sequence encodes CASSSDRAPPGEAFF.

J is TRBJ1-4 and V is TRBV5-1, with a tentative D call TRBD1 (5 bases). Deletions cut 4 bases from V and 0 bases from J, with 19 bases between. Germline-derived CDR1 and CDR2 are SGHRS and YFSETQ. This CDR3 has 18 residues. The CDR3 loop is CASSPRPGTEATNEKLFF. The CDR3 DNA follows: TGCGCCAGCAGCCCGCGTCCCGGGACGGAAGCAACTAATGAAAAACTGTTTTTT.

The chain combines TRBV4-1 with TRBJ2-1; D not certain. The ends were cut back, 2 bases at V and 0 bases at J, with 8 bases in the middle. CDR3 length: 15 residues. Germline V gene sequence: CDR1 MGHRA, CDR2 YSYEKL. The CDR3 sequence: CASSQSESSYNEQFF. The CDR3 nucleotides read TGCGCCAGCAGCCAAAGTGAGTCCTCCTACAATGAGCAGTTCTTC.

This chain links TRBV18 with TRBJ2-2; TRBD1 aligns across 9 bases. Per the germline V gene, CDR1 is KGHSH and CDR2 is LQKENI. The V gene end was trimmed by 3 bases and the J gene end by 3 bases; junction bases not matched to a gene: 5. The CDR3 contains 16 residues. DNA for the CDR3: TGTGCCAGCTCACCTCCGGGACAGGGATACACCGGGGAGCTGTTTTTT. Its translation: CASSPPGQGYTGELFF.

This clone came up once. The V and J genes are TRBV18 and TRBJ2-6, with 9 bases matching TRBD1. V was pared by 4 bases and J by 0 bases, with 7 bases of the junction left unmatched. This CDR3 spans 18 amino acids. The germline V gene encodes CDR1 KGHSH and CDR2 LQKENI. CDR3 loop: CASSLPGTGISGANVLTF. The DNA of the CDR3 is TGTGCCAGCTCACTCCCCGGGACAGGGATCTCTGGGGCCAACGTCCTGACTTTC.

The J gene is TRBJ2-7, the V gene TRBV28, with a tentative D call TRBD1 (6 bases). Germline V gene data show CDR1 as MDHEN and CDR2 as SYDVKM. The CDR3 runs 15 residues. V gave up 5 bases and J gave up 3 bases, with 17 bases separating them. CDR3 amino acids: CASSARQVRHYEQYF. The CDR3 DNA follows: TGTGCCAGCAGTGCTAGACAGGTCCGACACTACGAGCAGTACTTC.

This chain links TRBV7-9 with TRBJ2-3; 9 nucleotides line up with TRBD1. The V gene's germline CDR1 is SEHNR and CDR2 FQNEAQ (reference sequence). After removal of 5 bases from V and 4 bases from J, the junction contained 7 bases not matched to a gene. This CDR3 has 15 residues. This chain's CDR3 is CASSRGQGRSDTQYF. The CDR3, as DNA: TGTGCCAGCAGCCGGGGACAGGGACGTTCAGATACGCAGTATTTT.

The rearrangement joins TRBV5-6 to TRBJ1-2; no clear D. This CDR3 has 14 amino acids. V dropped 4 bases and J dropped 0 bases, with 10 bases sitting between them. From germline, CDR1 is SGHDT and CDR2 YYEEEE. The CDR3 sequence: CASSPGSPNYGYTF. CDR3 nucleotides: TGTGCCAGCAGCCCCGGGAGCCCTAACTATGGCTACACCTTC.

The chain links TRBV5-1 to TRBJ1-1; no definite D call. The germline V gene has CDR1 SGHRS and CDR2 YFSETQ. V gave up 3 bases and J gave up 2 bases, with 26 bases separating them. The CDR3 spans 19 residues. The DNA for the CDR3 is TGCGCCAGCAGCTCGGGGATCTTGAATGCAGGACTCTTAAACACTGAAGCTTTCTTT. Its translation: CASSSGILNAGLLNTEAFF.

V is TRBV4-3 and J is TRBJ1-3, with D hard to call. CDR1 and CDR2 from the germline V gene are LGHNA and YSLEER. Deletions cut 3 bases from V and 1 base from J, with 10 bases between. This CDR3 region has 15 residues. The CDR3 region is CASSQGSGSGNTIYF. The CDR3 nucleotides are TGCGCCAGCAGCCAGGGTTCTGGGTCTGGAAACACCATATATTTT.

The V and J genes are TRBV7-6 and TRBJ1-5; D is undetermined. Germline CDR1 SGHVS, CDR2 FNYEAQ. CDR3 length: 15 residues. Trimming removed 5 bases at V and 3 bases at J, with 14 bases between. The CDR3 here is CASSPIDGYNQPQHF. The CDR3, as DNA: TGTGCCAGCAGCCCCATCGACGGTTACAATCAGCCCCAGCATTTT.

The rearrangement links TRBV18 to TRBJ2-7, with D hard to call. Per germline, CDR1 KGHSH and CDR2 LQKENI. With 0 bases removed from V and 0 bases from J, the gap between germline ends came to 9 bases. The CDR3 is made up of 15 amino acids. DNA of the CDR3: TGTGCCAGCTCACCACCGGGTCACGGCTCCTACGAGCAGTACTTC. This sequence encodes CASSPPGHGSYEQYF.

The chain has TRBV6-5 and TRBJ2-1; 8 positions agree with TRBD2. The CDR3 is made up of 14 amino acids. V was pared by 6 bases and J by 3 bases, with 4 bases of the junction left unmatched. CDR1 and CDR2 (germline): MNHEY, SVGAGI. CDR3 region: CASRTGTSYNEQFF. CDR3 in DNA: TGTGCCAGCAGAACCGGGACTAGCTACAATGAGCAGTTCTTC.

This sequence joins TRBV7-9 and TRBJ1-2; D perhaps matches TRBD1 (5 bases). The length of the CDR3 is 15 residues. V lost 0 bases and J lost 6, with 14 bases in between. Per germline, CDR1 SEHNR and CDR2 FQNEAQ (reference sequence). The CDR3: CASSLAGDGVNGYTF. In nucleotides, the CDR3 is TGTGCCAGCAGCTTAGCAGGGGACGGGGTGAATGGCTACACCTTC.

V and J are TRBV7-9 and TRBJ1-1; TRBD1 agrees at 7 bases. The V segment lost 2 bases and the J segment 4 bases; nucleotides outside the gene matches: 13. The CDR3 is 17 residues long. Per the germline V gene, CDR1 is SEHNR and CDR2 is FQNEAQ (reference sequence). CDR3 coding DNA: TGTGCCAGCAGCTTAAACAGGGGAGGCGCCATGGGCACTGAAGCTTTCTTT. It translates to CASSLNRGGAMGTEAFF. Complete variable domain (other parts from reference TRBV7-9 and TRBJ1-1): DTGVSQNPRHKITKRGQNVTFRCDPISEHNRLYWYRQTLGQGPEFLTYFQNEAQLEKSRLLSDRFSAERPKGSFSTLEIQRTEQGDSAMYLCASSLNRGGAMGTEAFFGQGTRLTVV.

The V gene is TRBV11-2, the J gene TRBJ2-7, with D possibly being TRBD1 or TRBD2 (5 bases each). Trimming left V 5 bases short and J 2 bases short, with 16 bases between. In germline, CDR1 is SGHAT, CDR2 FQNNGV. The CDR3 totals 15 residues. The CDR3 reads CASSLRGGLTYEQYF. As DNA, the CDR3 is TGTGCCAGCAGCCTTAGGGGCGGGCTAACCTACGAGCAGTACTTC.

This clone was detected only a few times. V gene TRBV5-1 combines with J gene TRBJ2-3; 10 positions agree with TRBD2. Germline-derived CDR1 and CDR2 are SGHRS and YFSETQ. The CDR3 is 19 amino acids. J was trimmed by 2 bases and V by 3 bases; bases with no gene match: 15. The CDR3 coding sequence is TGCGCCAGCAGCTGGGCCGGGACTAGCGAACCCACTCTCACAGATACGCAGTATTTT. Translating gives CASSWAGTSEPTLTDTQYF.

The chain joins TRBV28 to TRBJ2-7, with 9 bases matching TRBD1. The CDR3 has 13 residues. V was clipped by 6 bases and J by 4 bases; unmatched bases: 4. Germline V gene data show CDR1 as MDHEN and CDR2 as SYDVKM. The CDR3 loop reads CASRRTGVYEQYF. CDR3 bases: TGTGCCAGCAGGCGGACAGGGGTTTACGAGCAGTACTTC.

This chain joins TRBV5-6 and TRBJ2-7, with D maybe TRBD1 (6 bases). Germline V lookup: CDR1 SGHDT, CDR2 YYEEEE. The CDR3 spans 15 residues. V gave up 2 bases and J gave up 2 bases, with 14 bases separating them. CDR3 region: CASSFVGRTAYEQYF. The CDR3 DNA sequence: TGTGCCAGCAGCTTCGTCGGACGGACAGCCTACGAGCAGTACTTC. The full variable domain, in which reference TRBV5-6 and TRBJ2-7 provide the parts outside the CDR3, is DAGVTQSPTHLIKTRGQQVTLRCSPKSGHDTVSWYQQALGQGPQFIFQYYEEEERQRGNFPDRFSGHQFPNYSSELNVNALLLGDSALYLCASSFVGRTAYEQYFGPGTRLTVT.